The present TCR beta chain was sequenced within a study of shared clonotypes between healthy human individuals. General study points: Generally, naive subsets came out with larger estimated richness than memory subsets. Against clonotypes common to all four donors, non-shared ones had lower generation probabilities. When naive CD4 clonotypes were compared across a few donors, about 4.9% were shared.

Sequenced by immunoSEQ multiplex PCR; TCRdb stores in-frame clones only, minus some. The profile shows 2 million to 2.5 million clones, almost 96% of them singletons. To note about this clone: The target antigen is unknown.

CDR3 size: 14 residues. CDR1 MNHNS and CDR2 SASEGT come from the germline V gene. J lost 6 bases, V lost 3 bases, and 6 bases had no gene match. The TCR originated in a man aged 18 to 29 in good health. Sequenced sample: naive CD4+ T cells sorted from blood. Subset given: CD45RA+ positively selected. The chain is built from TRBV6-1 and TRBJ2-7, with TRBD1 matching 9 bases. The CDR3 loop reads CASSETGTGFEQYF. The CDR3 DNA is TGTGCCAGCAGTGAGACCGGGACAGGGTTCGAGCAGTACTTC.